One sample yielded the 19 T cell receptor beta chains listed below, sequenced in a study of blood T cell repertoires in COVID-19 (dated by TCRdb to about 2020). The library came from the immunoSEQ multiplex PCR assay. TCRdb took over this immuneACCESS table, retaining in-frame rearrangements with V and J assigned. Such tables are incomplete; in checked studies, under half of the missing clones stem from an unresolved V gene, and the remainder is unexplained. The sample contains a few hundred thousand clones, approximately 78% of them found a single time. The ten largest clones capture approximately 8.4% of the sample. Sequencing input: peripheral blood. All receptors derive from a woman of 80 years or more with COVID-19, enrolled during active disease.

The chain is built from TRBV9 and TRBJ1-6; the match to TRBD1 covers 7 bases. The germline CDR1 and CDR2 sequences are SGDLS and YYNGEE. Unmatched junction bases numbered 2, after V lost 4 bases and J lost 4 bases. CDR3 length: 14 amino acids. CDR3 nucleotide sequence: TGTGCCAGCAGCACGGGACAGTATAATTCACCCCTCCACTTT. The encoded protein is CASSTGQYNSPLHF. Filled out from reference TRBV9 and TRBJ1-6, the complete variable domain reads DSGVTQTPKHLITATGQRVTLRCSPRSGDLSVYWYQQSLDQGLQFLIQYYNGEERAKGNILERFSAQQFPDLHSELNLSSLELGDSALYFCASSTGQYNSPLHFGNGTRLTVT.

This clone occurred once. CDR3 DNA sequence: TGTGCCACCAGCATATACAGGGTGTGGTCACCCCTCCACTTT. Encoded protein: CATSIYRVWSPLHF. This sequence joins TRBV15 and TRBJ1-6; D perhaps matches TRBD1 (6 bases). V shed 4 bases and J shed 10 bases, with 14 bases lying between them. Germline V gene lookup returns CDR1 LNHNV and CDR2 YYDKDF (reference sequence). The CDR3 loop spans 14 amino acids.

This clone has a single count. The chain uses TRBV6-2 or TRBV6-3 and TRBJ2-1; TRBD1 is a possible D gene (5 bases). V gave up 4 bases and J gave up 5 bases, with 27 bases separating them. The germline CDR1 and CDR2 sequences are MNHEY and SVGEGT. The CDR3 sequence is 19 residues long. Here the CDR3 reads CASSSPARGAGIPHNEQFF. In DNA, the CDR3 is TGTGCCAGCAGTTCGCCAGCACGTGGGGCAGGGATACCACACAATGAGCAGTTCTTC.

This chain joins TRBV6-4 and TRBJ2-2, with TRBD1 as a possible D gene (5 bases). CDR1 and CDR2 from the germline V gene are MRHNA and SNTAGT. The V gene lost 6 bases and the J gene lost 4 bases, with 9 bases spanning the gap. The CDR3 is 13 amino acids. The CDR3 protein is CASRRGGTGELFF. DNA for the CDR3: TGTGCCAGCAGAAGGGGCGGCACCGGGGAGCTGTTTTTT.

The rearrangement uses TRBV4-1 and TRBJ1-4, with 8 bases that match TRBD1. This CDR3 has 16 amino acids. J lost 8 bases, V lost 3 bases, and 11 bases had no gene match. CDR1 and CDR2 from the germline V gene are MGHRA and YSYEKL. The CDR3 region has the DNA TGCGCCAGCAGCCACGCTTGGACAGGGTTGGACGAAAAACTGTTTTTT. Translated: CASSHAWTGLDEKLFF.

The gene calls are TRBV6-5 and TRBJ1-2; D possibly corresponds to TRBD1 (6 bases). The germline gives CDR1 MNHEY, CDR2 SVGAGI. V shed 10 bases and J shed 1 base, with 16 bases lying between them. The CDR3 is 14 residues long. CDR3 sequence (DNA): TGTGCCACCTTACAGGGCGCCGTTAACTATGGCTACACCTTC. Its translation: CATLQGAVNYGYTF.

The chain couples TRBV27 to TRBJ2-1; D perhaps matches TRBD2 (6 bases). Germline assignment: CDR1 MNHEY and CDR2 SMNVEV (reference sequence). The CDR3 extends over 13 amino acids. Trimming shortened V by 6 bases and J by 7 bases, and 13 bases separated the two germline ends. DNA of the CDR3: TGTGCCAGCAGGCTGACCCGGGGGAATGAGCAGTTCTTC. Encoded protein: CASRLTRGNEQFF.

This chain connects TRBV7-9 to TRBJ1-2; TRBD1 agrees at 8 bases. The germline V gene has CDR1 SEHNR and CDR2 FQNEAQ (reference sequence). The CDR3 loop spans 14 amino acids. V dropped 3 bases and J dropped 4; count of bases not matched to a gene: 4. CDR3 amino acids: CASSFVTGGYGYTF. CDR3 coding DNA: TGTGCCAGCAGCTTCGTTACAGGGGGCTATGGCTACACCTTC.

The CDR3 DNA reads as TGTGCCAGCAGCTCGGCCCGAGGTGAGCAGTTCTTC. It specifies CASSSARGEQFF. The chain carries TRBV7-2 and TRBJ2-1; D ambiguous. Germline values: CDR1 SGHTA, CDR2 FQGNSA. The CDR3 length is 12 residues. V was cut by 4 bases and J by 9 bases, with 10 bases left in between.

The rearrangement links TRBV29-1 to TRBJ1-1, with TRBD1 as a possible D gene (6 bases). V was clipped by 4 bases and J by 4 bases, with 13 bases between them. Per the germline V gene, CDR1 is SQVTM and CDR2 is ANQGSEA. The length of the CDR3 is 13 residues. The CDR3 is CSVGRGASTEAFF. CDR3 coding DNA: TGCAGCGTTGGGCGGGGGGCGAGCACTGAAGCTTTCTTT.

The CDR3 DNA follows: TGCGCCAGCAGCCAGACTAGCGGGAGGGGGAATGAGCAGTTCTTC. This sequence encodes CASSQTSGRGNEQFF. The chain has TRBV5-1 and TRBJ2-1; 14 positions match TRBD2. Germline V gene lookup returns CDR1 SGHRS and CDR2 YFSETQ. The CDR3 has 15 amino acids. V shed 4 bases, J shed 7 bases, and the junction held 4 bases outside the gene matches.

This sequence joins TRBV19 and TRBJ1-4, with a weak D call TRBD1 (5 bases). The V end was cut by 5 bases, the J end by 5 bases, with 18 bases between. The germline CDR1 and CDR2 sequences are LNHDA and SQIVND (reference sequence). The CDR3 has 16 residues. The CDR3 region is CASSPGTVVRNEKLFF. The DNA of the CDR3 is TGTGCCAGTAGTCCCGGGACTGTCGTCCGGAATGAAAAACTGTTTTTT.

The J gene is TRBJ2-1, the V gene TRBV5-1; maybe TRBD1 (6 bases). The CDR3 length is 17 residues. Per germline, CDR1 SGHRS and CDR2 YFSETQ. The germline V and J ends were trimmed by 0 bases and 6 bases, with 19 bases remaining between them. The CDR3 loop reads CASSLVLRLGGSNEQFF. Written as DNA, the CDR3 is TGCGCCAGCAGCTTGGTGCTGAGGCTAGGGGGATCCAATGAGCAGTTCTTC.

This clone was seen a single time. The CDR3 sequence: CATAPLGNTGELFF. The CDR3 nucleotides are TGTGCCACCGCACCTCTCGGGAACACCGGGGAGCTGTTTTTT. The V and J genes are TRBV15 and TRBJ2-2; D unresolved. This CDR3 is built from 14 residues. CDR1 and CDR2 (germline): LNHNV, YYDKDF (reference sequence). V was clipped by 8 bases and J by 1 base, with 11 bases between them.

A note on this clone: Other nucleotide sequences in the sample specify the same CDR3. This sequence joins TRBV20-1 and TRBJ2-1; possibly TRBD1 for D (5 bases). V was trimmed by 6 bases and J by 6 bases, leaving 9 bases between them. The CDR3 totals 11 residues. Germline assignment: CDR1 DFQATT and CDR2 SNEGSKA (reference sequence). Written as DNA, the CDR3 is TGCAGTGCCAGAAGGGGCAATGAGCAGTTCTTC. Residues: CSARRGNEQFF.

There are a few counts of this clone. The rearrangement joins TRBV6-5 to TRBJ1-1; D is undetermined. V lost 0 bases, J lost 0 bases, and 8 bases lay in between. Germline V gene lookup returns CDR1 MNHEY and CDR2 SVGAGI. This CDR3 contains 15 residues. The CDR3 sequence: CASSYSIPVNTEAFF. CDR3 sequence (DNA): TGTGCCAGCAGTTACTCGATACCAGTGAACACTGAAGCTTTCTTT.

This rearrangement joins TRBV15 to TRBJ2-2; D might be TRBD2 (5 bases). This CDR3 region has 13 residues. Trimming cost V 4 bases and J 8 bases, with 11 bases left between them. Germline CDR1 and CDR2: LNHNV and YYDKDF (reference sequence). CDR3 DNA: TGTGCCACCAGCACCCGGGGTATGGGGGAGCTGTTTTTT. This codes for CATSTRGMGELFF.

This clone was found a few times. The chain links TRBV4-3 to TRBJ2-3; a possible D gene is TRBD2 (6 bases). Germline CDR1 and CDR2: LGHNA and YSLEER. There are 16 residues in the CDR3. V was pared by 0 bases and J by 2 bases, with 12 bases between. CDR3 region: CASSQDLRGLTDTQYF. The CDR3 DNA follows: TGCGCCAGCAGCCAAGACTTGCGGGGACTCACAGATACGCAGTATTTT.

The chain combines TRBV7-2 with TRBJ1-1; D remains ambiguous. Germline CDR1 is SGHTA and CDR2 is FQGNSA. The CDR3 runs 15 residues. With 6 bases removed from V and 1 base from J, the gap between germline ends came to 15 bases. In nucleotides, the CDR3 is TGTGCCAGCAGGAGGGATGGGCGGGGGAACACTGAAGCTTTCTTT. It specifies CASRRDGRGNTEAFF.